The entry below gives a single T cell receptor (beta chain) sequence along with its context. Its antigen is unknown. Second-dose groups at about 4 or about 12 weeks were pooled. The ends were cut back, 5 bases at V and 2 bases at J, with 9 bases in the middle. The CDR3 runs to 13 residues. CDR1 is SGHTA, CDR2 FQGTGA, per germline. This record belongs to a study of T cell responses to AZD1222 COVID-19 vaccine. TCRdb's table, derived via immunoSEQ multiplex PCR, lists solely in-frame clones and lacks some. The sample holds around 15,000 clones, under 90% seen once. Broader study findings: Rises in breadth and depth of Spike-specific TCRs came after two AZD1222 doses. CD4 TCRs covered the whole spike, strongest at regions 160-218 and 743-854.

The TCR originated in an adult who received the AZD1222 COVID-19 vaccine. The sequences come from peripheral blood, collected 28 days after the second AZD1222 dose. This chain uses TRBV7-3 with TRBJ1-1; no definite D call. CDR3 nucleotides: TGTGCCAGCAGCGTAGACGGTAACACTGAAGCTTTCTTT. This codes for CASSVDGNTEAFF.